The next 25 T cell receptor beta chains were all read from a single sample in a study of T-cell reconstitution after alpha-beta-depleted transplantation in children (dated by TCRdb to about 2016). The protocol used for the library was PCR. Sequenced on an Illumina HiSeq 2500. TCR library preparation used molecular barcoding, with unique molecular identifiers applied to normalize quantification of the TCRbeta repertoire. The public reads were reprocessed in TCRdb via fastp at Q25 and MiXCR, keeping in-frame beta chains. When rows share a CDR3 protein, they turn into one entry using the most common DNA and genes. This sample gives about 830,000 distinct CDR3 sequences in total; about 15% of them show up just once. The ten largest account for approximately 5% of the sample. The treatment or condition label on this specimen signifies: allogeneic hematopoietic cell transplantation with graft depleted of TCRalphabeta T cells and CD19 B cells.

The sequencing here drew on PBMCs, mostly from graft donor cells, taken 360 days after TCRalphabeta/CD19-depleted stem cell transplant. These receptors all come from a male patient younger than 18 who had a stem cell transplant for acute lymphoblastic leukemia, so the T cells may come from the graft donor.

A few counts support this clonotype. The chain has TRBV12-3 or TRBV12-4 and TRBJ2-5, with D perhaps assigned TRBD1 or TRBD2 (5 bases each). The CDR3 runs to 14 residues. V lost 3 bases, J lost 6 bases, and 14 bases lay in between. The CDR3 region is CASSLDNSGKTQYF. CDR3 in DNA: TGTGCCAGCAGTTTGGACAACTCGGGAAAGACCCAGTACTTC.

This chain joins TRBV4-1 and TRBJ1-1, with 8 bases lining up with TRBD1. Germline V gene data show CDR1 as MGHRA and CDR2 as YSYEKL. The CDR3 is 14 amino acids. J gave up 8 bases and V 6 bases, and 11 bases lay outside the gene matches. The CDR3 region is CASRHFWTGKEAFF. CDR3 bases: TGCGCCAGCAGACATTTCTGGACAGGGAAAGAAGCTTTCTTT.

The rearrangement joins TRBV10-1 to TRBJ2-5; D call uncertain. The CDR3 loop spans 13 amino acids. Germline loops: CDR1 WNHNN, CDR2 SYGVQD (reference sequence). The V end was cut by 2 bases, the J end by 4 bases, with 8 bases between. The CDR3 coding sequence is TGCGCCAGCAGTGAGCGGGCTCGAGAGACCCAGTACTTC. This encodes CASSERARETQYF.

This clonotype was recorded a few times. This sequence joins TRBV12-3 or TRBV12-4 and TRBJ2-5; TRBD1 aligns across 9 bases. With 3 bases clipped from V and 4 bases from J, the junction kept 3 bases outside the gene matches. CDR3 size: 14 residues. The CDR3 sequence: CASSFTTGGETQYF. The CDR3 nucleotides read TGTGCCAGCAGTTTTACGACAGGGGGAGAGACCCAGTACTTC.

The gene calls are TRBV11-2 and TRBJ2-7; D uncertain. The V gene's germline CDR1 is SGHAT and CDR2 FQNNGV. The CDR3 loop spans 12 amino acids. The ends were cut back, 0 bases at V and 5 bases at J, with 5 bases in the middle. CDR3 protein: CASSLDVHEQYF. The CDR3, as DNA: TGTGCCAGCAGCTTAGATGTCCACGAGCAGTACTTC.

The V and J genes are TRBV4-1 and TRBJ2-7; 9 bases map to TRBD1. CDR1 is MGHRA, CDR2 YSYEKL, per germline. The CDR3 has 15 amino acids. The junction had 7 bases not matched to a gene; V was cut back by 0 bases and J by 7 bases. DNA of the CDR3: TGCGCCAGCAGCCAAGACGGGACAGGGTTCGGGGAGCAGTACTTC. Protein: CASSQDGTGFGEQYF.

This clonotype was counted between two and nine times. This rearrangement joins TRBV10-3 to TRBJ2-1; D remains ambiguous. Germline lookup yields CDR1 ENHRY and CDR2 SYGVKD. Trimming pared 4 bases from V and 5 bases from J, leaving 6 bases between. This CDR3 has 12 amino acids. The CDR3 spells CAISGRDNEQFF. CDR3 coding DNA: TGTGCCATCAGTGGTAGGGACAATGAGCAGTTCTTC.

The V gene is TRBV12-3 or TRBV12-4, the J gene TRBJ2-1; D possibly uses TRBD1 or TRBD2 (5 bases each). V was shortened by 5 bases and J by 8 bases, with 19 bases between the two germline ends. The CDR3 has 15 amino acids. CDR3 nucleotides: TGTGCCAGCAGTCCCCGGGTTGGTAGGGGACATGAGCAGTTCTTC. It is translated as CASSPRVGRGHEQFF.

In its sample, this clonotype was seen many times. This rearrangement joins TRBV5-1 to TRBJ2-7, with a tentative D call TRBD1 (6 bases). The germline gives CDR1 SGHRS, CDR2 YFSETQ. The CDR3 spans 16 residues. V was shortened by 3 bases and J by 3 bases, with 19 bases between the two germline ends. The CDR3, as DNA: TGCGCCAGCAGCTGGGCCTCTCCGGGACAAGACTACGAGCAGTACTTC. Translating it yields CASSWASPGQDYEQYF. Supplemented by reference TRBV5-1 and TRBJ2-7, the full variable domain reads KAGVTQTPRYLIKTRGQQVTLSCSPISGHRSVSWYQQTPGQGLQFLFEYFSETQRNKGNFPGRFSGRQFSNSRSEMNVSTLELGDSALYLCASSWASPGQDYEQYFGPGTRLTVT.

The chain uses TRBV20-1 and TRBJ1-2, with 7 nucleotides matching TRBD1. CDR3 length: 14 amino acids. Germline loops: CDR1 DFQATT, CDR2 SNEGSKA (reference sequence). Unmatched junction bases numbered 6, after V lost 5 bases and J lost 0 bases. The CDR3 sequence: CSAGGTATNYGYTF. Here the CDR3 DNA reads TGCAGTGCTGGCGGGACAGCAACTAACTATGGCTACACCTTC.

The chain combines TRBV3-1 with TRBJ1-1; 9 bases map to TRBD1. Germline values: CDR1 LGHDT, CDR2 YNNKEL (reference sequence). Trimming removed 1 base from V and 1 base from J; junction bases left unmatched: 7. CDR3 length equals 17 residues. The CDR3 is CASSQVKMDRGNTEAFF. In nucleotides, the CDR3 is TGTGCCAGCAGCCAAGTGAAAATGGACAGGGGGAACACTGAAGCTTTCTTT.

This clonotype was observed a single time. DNA of the CDR3: TGCGCCAGCAGCTTGGACGCAGGGAAGGGAGAGACCCAGTACTTC. Translating it yields CASSLDAGKGETQYF. The rearrangement joins TRBV5-1 to TRBJ2-5; D perhaps matches TRBD1 (5 bases). Germline V CDR1 and CDR2: SGHRS, YFSETQ. V was trimmed by 0 bases and J by 4 bases, leaving 13 bases between them. This CDR3 is built from 15 residues.

The gene calls are TRBV5-1 and TRBJ1-1; 10 nucleotides match TRBD1. V dropped 4 bases and J dropped 6; count of bases not matched to a gene: 12. Per the germline V gene, CDR1 is SGHRS and CDR2 is YFSETQ. This CDR3 comprises 16 residues. The CDR3 coding sequence is TGCGCCAGCAGCAACCGGACAGGGGGACCCCCGGCTGAAGCTTTCTTT. This gives the protein CASSNRTGGPPAEAFF. Full variable domain (missing parts from reference TRBV5-1 and TRBJ1-1): KAGVTQTPRYLIKTRGQQVTLSCSPISGHRSVSWYQQTPGQGLQFLFEYFSETQRNKGNFPGRFSGRQFSNSRSEMNVSTLELGDSALYLCASSNRTGGPPAEAFFGQGTRLTVV.

This clonotype appeared many times. At one end the junction does not follow the germline gene, possibly because of a read error. This sequence joins TRBV5-1 and TRBJ2-1; TRBD2 matches at 12 bases. The germline CDR1 and CDR2 sequences are SGHRS and YFSETQ. CDR3 size: 16 residues. This CDR3 reads CASSLTSGRSYNEQFF. CDR3 sequence (DNA): TGTGCCAGCAGCTTAACTAGCGGGAGGTCATACAATGAGCAGTTCTTC.

The chain carries TRBV9 and TRBJ2-7; D is undetermined. The germline V and J ends were trimmed by 0 bases and 3 bases, with 7 bases remaining between them. CDR1 and CDR2 (germline): SGDLS, YYNGEE. CDR3 length equals 13 residues. The CDR3 DNA reads as TGTGCCAGCAGCGTAGAACCTGACTACGAGCAGTACTTC. It codes for CASSVEPDYEQYF.

The rearrangement joins TRBV2 to TRBJ2-6, with 7 nucleotides matching TRBD1. V shed 6 bases, J shed 2 bases, and the junction held 1 base outside the gene matches. CDR1 and CDR2 (germline): SNHLY, FYNNEI. This CDR3 has 14 residues. This chain's CDR3 is CASRQGAGANVLTF. DNA of the CDR3: TGTGCCAGCAGGCAGGGGGCTGGGGCCAACGTCCTGACTTTC.

This clonotype was counted a few times. V is TRBV7-9 and J is TRBJ2-7; no clear D. The CDR3 length is 16 residues. V was cut by 0 bases and J by 4 bases, with 16 bases left in between. Germline loops: CDR1 SEHNR, CDR2 FQNEAQ (reference sequence). CDR3 residues: CASSLASDGRMYEQYF. The CDR3 region has the DNA TGTGCCAGCAGCTTAGCAAGCGATGGACGGATGTACGAGCAGTACTTC.

This clonotype was found a few times. This chain links TRBV4-1 with TRBJ2-3, with 7 nucleotides matching TRBD2. The ends lost 6 bases at V and 1 base at J; junction bases unmatched: 7. This CDR3 contains 15 residues. Per germline, CDR1 MGHRA and CDR2 YSYEKL. The CDR3, as DNA: TGCGCCAGCAGGCTGGGGCTAGCGGGCACAGATACGCAGTATTTT. It specifies CASRLGLAGTDTQYF.

This clonotype was counted a few times. DNA for the CDR3: TGCAGCGTCCGACTTGAGAGCTCCTACAATGAGCAGTTCTTC. Translation gives CSVRLESSYNEQFF. The chain recombines TRBV29-1 with TRBJ2-1, with no clear D. The germline V gene has CDR1 SQVTM and CDR2 ANQGSEA. V lost 6 bases and J lost 0, with 12 bases in between. There are 14 residues in the CDR3.

This clonotype was detected a few times. The V and J genes are TRBV7-7 and TRBJ2-5; D ambiguous. Germline V lookup: CDR1 SSHAT, CDR2 FNYEAQ (reference sequence). The germline V and J ends were trimmed by 0 bases and 5 bases, with 7 bases remaining between them. The CDR3 is 13 residues long. In nucleotides, the CDR3 is TGTGCCAGCAGCTTAGCATTAACGGAGACCCAGTACTTC. This codes for CASSLALTETQYF. Based on the CDR3 plus reference TRBV7-7 and TRBJ2-5, the full variable domain is GAGVSQSPRYKVTKRGQDVTLRCDPISSHATLYWYQQALGQGPEFLTYFNYEAQPDKSGLPSDRFSAERPEGSISTLTIQRTEQRDSAMYRCASSLALTETQYFGPGTRLLVL.

This chain links TRBV3-1 with TRBJ1-6; D gene ambiguous. The V end was cut by 7 bases, the J end by 1 base, with 11 bases between. The germline V gene encodes CDR1 LGHDT and CDR2 YNNKEL (reference sequence). This CDR3 spans 15 amino acids. The CDR3 DNA reads TGTGCCAGCAACCCTCGAGGGTCCTATAATTCACCCCTCCACTTT. Residues: CASNPRGSYNSPLHF.

This clonotype was observed many times. The chain links TRBV12-3 or TRBV12-4 to TRBJ2-1; TRBD2 matches at 7 bases. The CDR3 runs 16 residues. V lost 6 bases and J lost 7; bases outside the gene matches: 15. CDR3 DNA: TGTGCCAGCAGGCCAGCTAGCGGTTATGGCTGGAATGAGCAGTTCTTC. Residues: CASRPASGYGWNEQFF.

J is TRBJ2-1 and V is TRBV6-5, with 8 bases matching TRBD2. The CDR3 has 16 residues. V was clipped by 0 bases and J by 3 bases; unmatched bases: 4. CDR1 MNHEY and CDR2 SVGAGI come from the germline V gene. The chain's CDR3 is CASSYSTGRGYNEQFF. Here the CDR3 DNA reads TGTGCCAGCAGTTACTCGACCGGGAGGGGCTACAATGAGCAGTTCTTC.

This clonotype was counted a few times. CDR3 coding DNA: TGTGCCAGCAGCTCTAGAGACCCCCTCGACATCACCCCCTTCTACGAGCAGTACTTC. Protein sequence: CASSSRDPLDITPFYEQYF. The chain carries TRBV21-1 and TRBJ2-7; TRBD1, the table's D call, lacks a check against the DNA. TRBV21-1 corresponds to a pseudogene. CDR3 size: 19 residues.

This clonotype has at least ten counts. A read error may account for a junction end that differs from germline. CDR3 amino acids: CASSGSSYEQYF. The CDR3 DNA reads TGTGCCAGCAGCGGAAGCTCCTACGAGCAGTACTTC. The V call is TRBV5-1, the J call TRBJ2-7; possibly TRBD2 for D (5 bases). The germline gives CDR1 SGHRS, CDR2 YFSETQ. The CDR3 loop spans 12 amino acids.